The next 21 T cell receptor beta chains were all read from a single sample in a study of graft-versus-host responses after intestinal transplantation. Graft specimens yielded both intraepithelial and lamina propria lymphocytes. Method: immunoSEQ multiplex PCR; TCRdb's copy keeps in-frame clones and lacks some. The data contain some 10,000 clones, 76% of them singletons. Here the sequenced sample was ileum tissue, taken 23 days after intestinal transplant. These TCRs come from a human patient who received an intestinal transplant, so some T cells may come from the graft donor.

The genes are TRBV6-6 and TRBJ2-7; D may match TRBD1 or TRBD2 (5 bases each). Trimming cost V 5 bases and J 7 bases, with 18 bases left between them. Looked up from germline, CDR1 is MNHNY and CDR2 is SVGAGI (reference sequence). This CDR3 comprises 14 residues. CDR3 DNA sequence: TGTGCCAGCAGTCCCAACTGGGACCGGGAAGAGCAGTACTTC. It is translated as CASSPNWDREEQYF.

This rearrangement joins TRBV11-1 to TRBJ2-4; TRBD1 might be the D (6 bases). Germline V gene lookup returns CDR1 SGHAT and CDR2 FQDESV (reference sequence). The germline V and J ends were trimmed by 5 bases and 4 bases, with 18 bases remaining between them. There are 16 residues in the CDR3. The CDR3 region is CASSRRIQGHKNIQYF. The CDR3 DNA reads TGTGCCAGCAGCCGCCGGATCCAGGGACATAAAAACATTCAGTACTTC.

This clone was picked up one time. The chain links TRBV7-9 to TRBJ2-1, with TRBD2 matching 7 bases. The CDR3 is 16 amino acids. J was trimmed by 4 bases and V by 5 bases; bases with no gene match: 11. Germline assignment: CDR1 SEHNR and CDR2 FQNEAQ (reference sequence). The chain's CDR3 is CASSPSGGRFYNEQFF. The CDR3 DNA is TGTGCCAGCAGCCCTAGCGGAGGGAGGTTTTACAATGAGCAGTTCTTC.

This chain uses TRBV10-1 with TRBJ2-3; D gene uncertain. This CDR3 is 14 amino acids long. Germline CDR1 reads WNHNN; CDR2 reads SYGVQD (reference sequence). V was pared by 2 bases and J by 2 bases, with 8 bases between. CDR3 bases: TGCGCCAGCAGTGAGGACCCGACCACAGATACGCAGTATTTT. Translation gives CASSEDPTTDTQYF.

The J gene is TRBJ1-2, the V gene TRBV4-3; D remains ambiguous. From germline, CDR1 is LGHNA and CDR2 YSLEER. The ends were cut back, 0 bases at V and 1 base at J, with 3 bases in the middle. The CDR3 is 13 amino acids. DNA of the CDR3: TGCGCCAGCAGCCAAGACAATAACTATGGCTACACCTTC. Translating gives CASSQDNNYGYTF.

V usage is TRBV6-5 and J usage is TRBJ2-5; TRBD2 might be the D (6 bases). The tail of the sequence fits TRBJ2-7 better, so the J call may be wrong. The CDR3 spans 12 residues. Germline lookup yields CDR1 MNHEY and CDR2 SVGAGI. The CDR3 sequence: CASRGRGYEQYF. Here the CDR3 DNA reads TGTGCCAGCAGAGGGCGGGGCTACGAGCAGTACTTC.

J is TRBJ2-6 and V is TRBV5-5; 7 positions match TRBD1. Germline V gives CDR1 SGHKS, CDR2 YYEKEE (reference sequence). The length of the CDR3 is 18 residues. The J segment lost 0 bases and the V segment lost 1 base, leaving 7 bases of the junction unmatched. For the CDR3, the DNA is TGTGCCAGCAGCTTGTTTAGACAGGGAACCTCTGGGGCCAACGTCCTGACTTTC. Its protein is CASSLFRQGTSGANVLTF.

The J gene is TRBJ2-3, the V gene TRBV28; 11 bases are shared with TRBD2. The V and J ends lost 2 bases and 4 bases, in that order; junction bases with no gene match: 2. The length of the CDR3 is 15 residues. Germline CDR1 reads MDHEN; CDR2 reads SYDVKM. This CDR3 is CASSLVAGGPDTQYF. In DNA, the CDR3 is TGTGCCAGCAGTTTAGTAGCGGGAGGGCCAGATACGCAGTATTTT.

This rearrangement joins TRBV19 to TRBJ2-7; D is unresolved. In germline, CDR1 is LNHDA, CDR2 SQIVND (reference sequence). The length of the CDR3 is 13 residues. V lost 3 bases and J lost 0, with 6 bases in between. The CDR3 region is CASSISNSYEQYF. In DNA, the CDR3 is TGTGCCAGTAGTATTTCTAACTCCTACGAGCAGTACTTC.

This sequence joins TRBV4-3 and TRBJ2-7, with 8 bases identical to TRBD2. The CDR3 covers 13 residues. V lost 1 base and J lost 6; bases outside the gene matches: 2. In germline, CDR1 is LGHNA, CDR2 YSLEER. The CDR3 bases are TGCGCCAGCAGCCAAGGGGCGGGAGGCGAGCAGTACTTC. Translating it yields CASSQGAGGEQYF.

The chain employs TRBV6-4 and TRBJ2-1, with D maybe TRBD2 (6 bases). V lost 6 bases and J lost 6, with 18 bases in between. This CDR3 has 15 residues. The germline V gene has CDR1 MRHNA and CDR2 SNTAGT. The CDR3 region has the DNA TGTGCCAGCAGGGGTGTAGCGGCGCTACCCAATGAGCAGTTCTTC. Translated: CASRGVAALPNEQFF.

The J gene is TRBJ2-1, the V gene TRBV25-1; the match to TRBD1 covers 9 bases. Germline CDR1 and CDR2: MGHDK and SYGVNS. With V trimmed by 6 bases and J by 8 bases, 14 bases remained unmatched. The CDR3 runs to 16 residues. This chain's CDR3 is CASSPPKGQGRDEQFF. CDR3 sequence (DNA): TGTGCCAGCAGCCCCCCAAAGGGACAGGGTCGGGATGAGCAGTTCTTC.

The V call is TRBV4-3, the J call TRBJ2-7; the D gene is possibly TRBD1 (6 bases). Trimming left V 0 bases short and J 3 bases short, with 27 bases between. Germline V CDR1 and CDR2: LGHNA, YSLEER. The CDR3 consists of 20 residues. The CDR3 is CASSQDTPRGDRYRIYEQYF. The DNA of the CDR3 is TGCGCCAGCAGCCAAGATACCCCCCGGGGAGACAGGTACCGAATCTACGAGCAGTACTTC.

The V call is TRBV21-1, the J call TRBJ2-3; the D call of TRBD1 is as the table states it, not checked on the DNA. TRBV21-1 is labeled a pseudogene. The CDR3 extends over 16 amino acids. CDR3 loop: CASSKSEGQGTDTQYF. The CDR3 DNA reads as TGTGCCAGCAGCAAAAGTGAGGGACAGGGCACAGATACGCAGTATTTT.

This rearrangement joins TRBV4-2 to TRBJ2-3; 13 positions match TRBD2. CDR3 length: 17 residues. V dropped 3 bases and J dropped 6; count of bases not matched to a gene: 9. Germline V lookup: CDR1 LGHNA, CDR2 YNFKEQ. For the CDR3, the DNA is TGTGCCAGCAGCCAGGCTACTAGCGGGAGGGCCGAGGATACGCAGTATTTT. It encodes CASSQATSGRAEDTQYF.

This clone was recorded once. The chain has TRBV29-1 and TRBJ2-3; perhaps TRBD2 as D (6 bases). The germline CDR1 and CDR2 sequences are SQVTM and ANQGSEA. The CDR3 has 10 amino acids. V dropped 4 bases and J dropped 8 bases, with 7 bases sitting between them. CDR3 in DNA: TGCAGCGTTGCCGGGGGTACGCAGTATTTT. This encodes CSVAGGTQYF.

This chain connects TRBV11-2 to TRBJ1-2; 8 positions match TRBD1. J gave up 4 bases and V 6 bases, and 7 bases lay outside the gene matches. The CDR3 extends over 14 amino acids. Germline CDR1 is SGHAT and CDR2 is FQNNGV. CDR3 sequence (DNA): TGTGCCAGCAGGCCAATCGACAGGGGCTATGGCTACACCTTC. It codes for CASRPIDRGYGYTF.

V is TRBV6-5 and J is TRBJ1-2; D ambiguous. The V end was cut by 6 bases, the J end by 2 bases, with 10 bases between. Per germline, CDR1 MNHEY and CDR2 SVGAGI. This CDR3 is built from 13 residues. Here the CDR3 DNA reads TGTGCCAGCAGGATGACACCCAACTATGGCTACACCTTC. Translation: CASRMTPNYGYTF.

The chain's CDR3 is CASSLTRGEKLFF. DNA of the CDR3: TGTGCCAGCAGCTTAACGAGAGGAGAAAAACTGTTTTTT. The chain has TRBV7-3 and TRBJ1-4; D gene ambiguous. The V end lost 0 bases, the J end lost 8 bases, and 7 bases lay between the germline ends. Germline CDR1 and CDR2: SGHTA and FQGTGA. The CDR3 extends over 13 amino acids.

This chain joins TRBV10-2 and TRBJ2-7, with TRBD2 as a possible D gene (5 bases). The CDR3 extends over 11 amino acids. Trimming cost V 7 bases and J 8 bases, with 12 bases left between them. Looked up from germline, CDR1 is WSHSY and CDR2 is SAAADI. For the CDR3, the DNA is TGCGCCAGCAAGGACGGACTCAAGCAGTACTTC. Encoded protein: CASKDGLKQYF.

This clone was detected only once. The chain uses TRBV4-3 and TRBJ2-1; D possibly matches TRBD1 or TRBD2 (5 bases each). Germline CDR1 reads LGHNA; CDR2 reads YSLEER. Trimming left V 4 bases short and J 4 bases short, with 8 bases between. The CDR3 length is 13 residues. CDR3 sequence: CASSPGPYNEQFF. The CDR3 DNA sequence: TGCGCCAGCAGCCCGGGACCGTACAATGAGCAGTTCTTC.